This TCR beta chain originates from a study of regulatory T cells in long-lasting Graves disease. Study observations and caveats: Persistent disease exhibited a predilection for TRBV28, TRBJ1-2 and TRBJ2-5.

Time point noted: newly diagnosed GD, antithyroid drugs for less than 3 months. Construction of the TCR library relied on RNA isolated from PBMCs. According to the study, TCR beta libraries were built with iRepertoire HTBI primers and CDR3-region Arm-PCR. Original methodology: Sequenced samples collectively carried 55 to 80 TRBV and approximately 15 TRBJ segments. In TCRdb, the multiplex PCR reads were re-called with MiXCR into one record per CDR3 protein. None of the V and J calls come from the authors' own analysis; TCRdb made them. The sample yields 620,000 or so distinct CDR3 sequences, roughly 16% seen once. Comment on this clonotype: The antigen is unknown. This likely stems from a read error, as it lies one base from a far larger clone.

This CDR3 contains 15 residues. The V gene's germline CDR1 is SGHVS and CDR2 FQNEAQ. V shed 1 base and J shed 6 bases, with 12 bases lying between them. These data were likewise used in another study, on T cells in Graves' hyperthyroidism and ophthalmopathy. From that paper: The HTBI primer set drove a first-round RT-PCR of the TCR CDR3. Blood also showed most of the thyroid clonotypes that were expanded above 0.001.

This specimen consisted of peripheral blood mononuclear cells (PBMCs), obtained at new diagnosis, from a patient treated with antithyroid drugs. This TCR was sampled from a woman aged 25-40 years with Graves disease. The chain carries TRBV7-8 and TRBJ2-2; D might be TRBD1 (5 bases). CDR3 sequence (DNA): TGTGCCAGCAGCTTAGGCGGCAGGGTGGCCGGGGAGCTGTTTTTT. Protein sequence: CASSLGGRVAGELFF.